This record covers a single T cell receptor (beta chain). It was CD45RO-negative cells, positively selected for CCR7, that made up naive CD8 cells, with terminally differentiated effector memory CD45RA+ cells excluded. TCRdb's table, derived via immunoSEQ multiplex PCR, lists solely in-frame clones and lacks some. This table has around 1.9 million clones, about 93% appearing once. V lost 0 bases and J 3 bases, leaving 12 bases between the germline ends. CDR1 MDHEN and CDR2 SYDVKM come from the germline V gene. The CDR3 covers 15 residues. This sample was included in a study of shared clonotypes between healthy human individuals.

The sequenced sample was naive CD8+ T cells from PBMCs. This rearrangement joins TRBV28 to TRBJ2-7, with D tentatively TRBD1 (5 bases). The TCR comes from a man aged 18 to 30 in good health. Some clones in this sample may be carry-over from other donors' samples. DNA for the CDR3: TGTGCCAGCAGTTTATGGGGCAGGGATGACTACGAGCAGTACTTC. Protein: CASSLWGRDDYEQYF.